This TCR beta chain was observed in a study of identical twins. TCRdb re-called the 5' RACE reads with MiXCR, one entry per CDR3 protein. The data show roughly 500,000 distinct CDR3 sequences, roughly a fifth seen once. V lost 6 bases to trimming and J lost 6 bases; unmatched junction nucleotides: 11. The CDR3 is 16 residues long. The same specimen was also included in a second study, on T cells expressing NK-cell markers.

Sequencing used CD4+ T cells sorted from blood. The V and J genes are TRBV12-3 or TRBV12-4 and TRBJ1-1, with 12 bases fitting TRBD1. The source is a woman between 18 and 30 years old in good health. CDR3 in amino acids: CASRGQGARGYAEAFF. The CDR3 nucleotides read TGTGCCAGCAGGGGACAGGGGGCGCGGGGGTACGCTGAAGCTTTCTTT.